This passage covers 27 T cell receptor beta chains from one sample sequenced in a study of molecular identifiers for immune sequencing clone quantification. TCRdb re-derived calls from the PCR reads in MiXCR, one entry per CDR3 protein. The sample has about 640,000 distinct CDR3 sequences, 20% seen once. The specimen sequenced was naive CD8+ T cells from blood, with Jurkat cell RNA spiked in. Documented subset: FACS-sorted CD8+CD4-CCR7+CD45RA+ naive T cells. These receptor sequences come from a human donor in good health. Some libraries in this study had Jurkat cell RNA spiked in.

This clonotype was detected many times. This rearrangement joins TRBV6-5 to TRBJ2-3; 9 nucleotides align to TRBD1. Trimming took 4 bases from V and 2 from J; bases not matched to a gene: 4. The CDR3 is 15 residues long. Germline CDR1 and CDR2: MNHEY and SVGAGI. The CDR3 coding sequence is TGTGCCAGCAGTTTCACAGGGGGCGACACAGATACGCAGTATTTT. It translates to CASSFTGGDTDTQYF.

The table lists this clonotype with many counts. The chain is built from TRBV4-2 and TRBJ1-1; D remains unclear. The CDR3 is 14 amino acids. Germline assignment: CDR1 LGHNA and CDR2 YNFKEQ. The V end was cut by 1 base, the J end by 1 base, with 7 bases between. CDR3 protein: CASSQVVQNTEAFF. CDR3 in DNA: TGTGCCAGCAGCCAAGTTGTACAGAACACTGAAGCTTTCTTT.

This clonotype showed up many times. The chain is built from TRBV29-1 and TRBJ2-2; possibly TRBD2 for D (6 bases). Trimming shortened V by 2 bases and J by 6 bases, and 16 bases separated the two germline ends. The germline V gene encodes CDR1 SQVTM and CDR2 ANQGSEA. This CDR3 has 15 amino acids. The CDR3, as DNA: TGCAGCGTTGAAACTCCGGGACTCGCCTCCGGGGAGCTGTTTTTT. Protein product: CSVETPGLASGELFF.

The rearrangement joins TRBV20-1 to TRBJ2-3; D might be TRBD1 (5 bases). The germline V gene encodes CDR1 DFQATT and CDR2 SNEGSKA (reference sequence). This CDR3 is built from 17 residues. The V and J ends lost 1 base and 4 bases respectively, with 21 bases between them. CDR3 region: CSARAQDTLITPDTQYF. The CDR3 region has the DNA TGCAGTGCTAGAGCGCAGGACACCTTGATTACCCCAGATACGCAGTATTTT.

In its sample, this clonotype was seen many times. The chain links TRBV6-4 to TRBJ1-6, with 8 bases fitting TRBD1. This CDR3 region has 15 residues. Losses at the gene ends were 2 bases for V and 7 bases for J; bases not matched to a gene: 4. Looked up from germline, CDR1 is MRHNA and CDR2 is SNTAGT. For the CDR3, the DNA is TGTGCCAGCAGTGACGGACAGGGAAACAATTCACCCCTCCACTTT. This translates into CASSDGQGNNSPLHF.

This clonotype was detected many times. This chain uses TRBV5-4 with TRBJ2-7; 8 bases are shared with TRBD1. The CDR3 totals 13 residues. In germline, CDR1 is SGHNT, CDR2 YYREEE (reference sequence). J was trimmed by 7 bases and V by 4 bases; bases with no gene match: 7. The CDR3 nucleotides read TGTGCCAGCAGCCCGACGTACAGGGGGGAGCAGTACTTC. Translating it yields CASSPTYRGEQYF.

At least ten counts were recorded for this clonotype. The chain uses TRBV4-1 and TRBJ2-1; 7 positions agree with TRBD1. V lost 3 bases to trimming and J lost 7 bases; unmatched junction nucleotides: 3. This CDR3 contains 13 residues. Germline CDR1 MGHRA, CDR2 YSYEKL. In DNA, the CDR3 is TGCGCCAGCAGCCAGAGCAGGGGGAATGAGCAGTTCTTC. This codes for CASSQSRGNEQFF.

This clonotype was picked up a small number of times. The CDR3 here is CASSQVTASTDTQYF. CDR3 coding DNA: TGCGCCAGCAGCCAAGTTACAGCAAGCACAGATACGCAGTATTTT. The J gene is TRBJ2-3, the V gene TRBV4-1; D uncertain. Germline V gene sequence: CDR1 MGHRA, CDR2 YSYEKL. The CDR3 extends over 15 amino acids. V lost 1 base, J lost 0 bases, and 8 bases lay in between.

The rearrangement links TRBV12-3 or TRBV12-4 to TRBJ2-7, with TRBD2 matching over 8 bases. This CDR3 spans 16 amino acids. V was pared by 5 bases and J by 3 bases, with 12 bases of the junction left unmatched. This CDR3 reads CASSHPPLAGLYEQYF. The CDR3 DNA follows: TGTGCCAGCAGTCACCCCCCCTTAGCGGGGCTCTACGAGCAGTACTTC.

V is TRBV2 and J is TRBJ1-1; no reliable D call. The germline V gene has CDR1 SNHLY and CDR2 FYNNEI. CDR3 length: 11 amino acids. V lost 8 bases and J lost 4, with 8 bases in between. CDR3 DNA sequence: TGTGCCAGCGGGTTGACCACTGAAGCTTTCTTT. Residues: CASGLTTEAFF.

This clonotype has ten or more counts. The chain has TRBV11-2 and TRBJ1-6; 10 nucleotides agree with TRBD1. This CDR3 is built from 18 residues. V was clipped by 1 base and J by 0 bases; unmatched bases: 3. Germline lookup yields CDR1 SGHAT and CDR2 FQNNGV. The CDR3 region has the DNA TGTGCCAGCAGCTTAGCCTGGACAGGGGGCTCCTATAATTCACCCCTCCACTTT. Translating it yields CASSLAWTGGSYNSPLHF.

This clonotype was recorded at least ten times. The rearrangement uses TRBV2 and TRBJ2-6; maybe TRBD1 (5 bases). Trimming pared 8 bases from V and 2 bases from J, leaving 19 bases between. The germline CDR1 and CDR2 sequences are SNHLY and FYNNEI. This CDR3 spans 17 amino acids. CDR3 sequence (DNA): TGTGCCAGCTCGAGGACACCGGCTGAAGCTGGGGCCAACGTCCTGACTTTC. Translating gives CASSRTPAEAGANVLTF.

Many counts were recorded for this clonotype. The CDR3, as DNA: TGTGCCACCAGTGCTCCGGGGACTAGCGGGAGCTCGGGCACAGATACGCAGTATTTT. This codes for CATSAPGTSGSSGTDTQYF. This chain connects TRBV24-1 to TRBJ2-3, with 14 nucleotides matching TRBD2. The CDR3 loop spans 19 amino acids. Germline V gene sequence: CDR1 KGHDR, CDR2 SFDVKD. V trimming: 5 bases; J trimming: 1 base; junction bases outside the gene matches: 10.

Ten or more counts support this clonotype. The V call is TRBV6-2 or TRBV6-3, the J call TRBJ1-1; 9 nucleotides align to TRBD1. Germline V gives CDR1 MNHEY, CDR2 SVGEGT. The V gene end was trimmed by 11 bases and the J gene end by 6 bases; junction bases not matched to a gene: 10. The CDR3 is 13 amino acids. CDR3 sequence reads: CASLPGQGSEAFF. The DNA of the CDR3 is TGTGCCTCCTTGCCGGGACAGGGCTCTGAAGCTTTCTTT.

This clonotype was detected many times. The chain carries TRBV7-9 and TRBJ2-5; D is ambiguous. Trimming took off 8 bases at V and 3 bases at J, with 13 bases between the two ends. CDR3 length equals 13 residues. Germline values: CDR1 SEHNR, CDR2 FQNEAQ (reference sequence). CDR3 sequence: CASGFREKETQYF. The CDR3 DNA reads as TGTGCCAGCGGATTTCGAGAGAAAGAGACCCAGTACTTC.

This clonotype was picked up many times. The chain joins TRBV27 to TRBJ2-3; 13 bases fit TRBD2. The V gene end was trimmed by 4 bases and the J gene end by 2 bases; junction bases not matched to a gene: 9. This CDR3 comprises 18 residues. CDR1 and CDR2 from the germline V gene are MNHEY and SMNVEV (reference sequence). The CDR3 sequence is CASSSGLAGALLTDTQYF. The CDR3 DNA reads TGTGCCAGCAGTTCCGGACTAGCGGGAGCTCTCCTCACAGATACGCAGTATTTT.

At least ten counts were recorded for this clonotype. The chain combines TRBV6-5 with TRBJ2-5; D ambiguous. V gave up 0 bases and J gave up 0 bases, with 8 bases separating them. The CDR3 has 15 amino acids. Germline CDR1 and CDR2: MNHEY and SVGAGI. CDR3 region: CASSYSSHNQETQYF. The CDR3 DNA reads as TGTGCCAGCAGTTACTCGAGCCATAACCAAGAGACCCAGTACTTC.

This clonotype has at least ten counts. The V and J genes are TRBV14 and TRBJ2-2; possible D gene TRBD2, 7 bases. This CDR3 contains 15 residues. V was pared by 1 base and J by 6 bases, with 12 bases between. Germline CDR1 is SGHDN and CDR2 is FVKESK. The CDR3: CASSQVRGRSGELFF. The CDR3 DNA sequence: TGTGCCAGCAGCCAAGTGCGGGGGCGATCCGGGGAGCTGTTTTTT.

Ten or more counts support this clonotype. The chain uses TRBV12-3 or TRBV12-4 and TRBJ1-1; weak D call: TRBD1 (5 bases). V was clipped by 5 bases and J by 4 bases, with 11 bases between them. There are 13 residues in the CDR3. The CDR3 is CASSTREGTEAFF. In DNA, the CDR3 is TGTGCCAGCAGTACCAGGGAGGGCACTGAAGCTTTCTTT.

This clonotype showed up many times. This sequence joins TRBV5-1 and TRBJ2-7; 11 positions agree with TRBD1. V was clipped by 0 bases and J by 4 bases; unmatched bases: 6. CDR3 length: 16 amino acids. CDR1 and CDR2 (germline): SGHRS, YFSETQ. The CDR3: CASSLGPGTGGYEQYF. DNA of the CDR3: TGCGCCAGCAGCTTGGGACCCGGGACAGGGGGATACGAGCAGTACTTC. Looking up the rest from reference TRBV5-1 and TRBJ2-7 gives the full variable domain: KAGVTQTPRYLIKTRGQQVTLSCSPISGHRSVSWYQQTPGQGLQFLFEYFSETQRNKGNFPGRFSGRQFSNSRSEMNVSTLELGDSALYLCASSLGPGTGGYEQYFGPGTRLTVT.

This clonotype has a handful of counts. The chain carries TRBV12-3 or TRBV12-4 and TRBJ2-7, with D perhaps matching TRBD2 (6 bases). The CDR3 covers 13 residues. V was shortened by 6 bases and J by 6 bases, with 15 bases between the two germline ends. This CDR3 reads CASSPGTPSEQYF. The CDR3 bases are TGTGCCAGCAGCCCAGGGACTCCAAGCGAGCAGTACTTC.

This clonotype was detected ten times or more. CDR3 loop: CASSVGGQINQPQHF. The CDR3 DNA sequence: TGTGCCAGCAGCGTAGGTGGACAGATCAATCAGCCCCAGCATTTT. The J gene is TRBJ1-5, the V gene TRBV9; D may be TRBD1 (6 bases). The germline CDR1 and CDR2 sequences are SGDLS and YYNGEE. The CDR3 has 15 residues. Trimming stripped 0 bases from V and 3 bases from J, with 10 bases between.

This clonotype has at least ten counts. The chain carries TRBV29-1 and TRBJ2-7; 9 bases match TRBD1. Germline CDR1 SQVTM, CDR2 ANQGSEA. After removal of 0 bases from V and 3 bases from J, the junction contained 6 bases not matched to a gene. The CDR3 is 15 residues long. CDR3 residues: CSVEEDGTGSYEQYF. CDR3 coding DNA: TGCAGCGTTGAAGAAGACGGGACAGGGAGCTACGAGCAGTACTTC.

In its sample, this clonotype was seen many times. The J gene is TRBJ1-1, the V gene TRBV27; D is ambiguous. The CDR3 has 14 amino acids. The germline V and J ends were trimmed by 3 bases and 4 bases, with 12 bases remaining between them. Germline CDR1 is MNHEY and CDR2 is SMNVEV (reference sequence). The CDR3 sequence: CASSLLGYSTEAFF. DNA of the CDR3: TGTGCCAGCAGTTTGCTGGGATACTCCACTGAAGCTTTCTTT.

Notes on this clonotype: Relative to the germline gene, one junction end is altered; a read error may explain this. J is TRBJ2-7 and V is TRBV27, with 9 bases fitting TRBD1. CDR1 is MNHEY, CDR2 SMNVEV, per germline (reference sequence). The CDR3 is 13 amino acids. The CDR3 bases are TGTGCCAGCAGTTCCGGGACAGGGTACGGGCAGTACTTC. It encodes CASSSGTGYGQYF.

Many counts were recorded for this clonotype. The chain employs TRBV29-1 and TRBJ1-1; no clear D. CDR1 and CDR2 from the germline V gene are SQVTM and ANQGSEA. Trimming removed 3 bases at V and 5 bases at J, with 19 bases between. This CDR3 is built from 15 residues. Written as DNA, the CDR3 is TGCAGCGTTGACCACATCGGGAGTTTAACAACTGAAGCTTTCTTT. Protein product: CSVDHIGSLTTEAFF.

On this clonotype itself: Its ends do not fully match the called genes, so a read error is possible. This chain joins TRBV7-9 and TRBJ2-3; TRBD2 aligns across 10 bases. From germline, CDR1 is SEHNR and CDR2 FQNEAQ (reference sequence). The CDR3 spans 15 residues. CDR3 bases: TGCGCCAGCAGCTTTCAAGGGACTAGCGAAGGTACGCAGTATTTT. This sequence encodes CASSFQGTSEGTQYF.